Listed here are 9 T cell receptor beta chains from one sample, sequenced in a study of regulatory T cells in long-lasting Graves disease. Time point indicated: newly diagnosed GD, antithyroid drugs for less than 3 months. The authors made the TCR library using RNA they extracted from PBMCs. Arm-PCR with iRepertoire HTBI primers amplified the CDR3 regions for these TCR beta libraries. In TCRdb, the multiplex PCR reads were re-called with MiXCR into one record per CDR3 protein. Of over 350,000 distinct CDR3 sequences in the sample, about 15% were seen once. This same sample was also part of a study on T cells in Graves' hyperthyroidism and ophthalmopathy.

The source material was peripheral blood mononuclear cells (PBMCs), sampled at new diagnosis, from a patient treated with antithyroid drugs. These receptors all stem from a woman aged 50 to 60 with Graves disease.

This clonotype has ten or more counts. The J gene is TRBJ2-7, the V gene TRBV12-3 or TRBV12-4; D uncertain. V lost 3 bases to trimming and J lost 3 bases, with 9 bases between them. The CDR3 sequence is 13 residues long. CDR3 nucleotide sequence: TGTGCCAGCAGTTTGGACCCACTCTACGAGCAGTACTTC. It encodes CASSLDPLYEQYF.

This clonotype was seen many times. The genes are TRBV10-2 and TRBJ1-2; TRBD1 matches at 7 bases. The CDR3 consists of 14 residues. Germline V gives CDR1 WSHSY, CDR2 SAAADI. With 5 bases clipped from V and 5 bases from J, the junction kept 8 bases outside the gene matches. CDR3 residues: CASSPGQHLYGYTF. CDR3 sequence (DNA): TGCGCCAGCAGTCCGGGACAGCACTTATATGGCTACACCTTC.

This clonotype was seen repeatedly, ten times or more. The chain is built from TRBV5-8 and TRBJ2-1, with 10 bases matching TRBD2. Germline V CDR1 and CDR2: SGHTS, YDEGEE. This CDR3 has 16 residues. V gave up 3 bases and J gave up 5 bases; unmatched junction bases: 8. This chain's CDR3 is CASSYYGLAAHNEQFF. CDR3 in DNA: TGTGCCAGCAGCTACTATGGACTAGCGGCCCACAATGAGCAGTTCTTC.

This clonotype was seen only a few times. The V gene is TRBV27, the J gene TRBJ2-3; TRBD2 matches 7 bases. Trimming at V came to 6 bases and at J to 1 base, leaving 16 bases not matched to a gene. The CDR3 spans 18 residues. Germline CDR1 and CDR2: MNHEY and SMNVEV (reference sequence). The CDR3, as DNA: TGTGCCAGCAGGTCGGGAGGAACCATTTTTGTGGGCACAGATACGCAGTATTTT. Its protein product is CASRSGGTIFVGTDTQYF.

This chain links TRBV4-2 with TRBJ1-4, with a tentative D call TRBD1 (5 bases). The CDR3 contains 14 residues. The germline V gene has CDR1 LGHNA and CDR2 YNFKEQ. V was pared by 1 base and J by 7 bases, with 10 bases between. The DNA for the CDR3 is TGTGCCAGCAGCCAAGTCCAGGGCTCTGAAAAACTGTTTTTT. Amino acids: CASSQVQGSEKLFF.

With regard to this clonotype: At one boundary the junction diverges from the germline segment, which might be a read error. V and J are TRBV7-3 and TRBJ2-1; TRBD2 agrees at 9 bases. CDR3 length: 15 residues. Per the germline V gene, CDR1 is SGHTA and CDR2 is FQGTGA. The CDR3 coding sequence is TGTCCCAGCAGCGTGACTAGCGGAAACTACAATGAGCAGTTCTTC. Amino acids: CPSSVTSGNYNEQFF.

There are many counts of this clonotype. The chain recombines TRBV2 with TRBJ1-1; a weak D match, TRBD1 (6 bases). There are 14 residues in the CDR3. Trimming took 4 bases from V and 3 from J, leaving 12 bases between them. Germline V gives CDR1 SNHLY, CDR2 FYNNEI. CDR3 loop: CASSVDRQDTEAFF. For the CDR3, the DNA is TGTGCCAGCAGTGTCGACAGGCAGGACACTGAAGCTTTCTTT.

This clonotype was seen many times. This CDR3 is CASSERRGQGAGGYTF. The CDR3, as DNA: TGTGCCAGCAGTGAAAGGCGGGGACAGGGGGCAGGTGGCTACACCTTC. The chain couples TRBV6-1 to TRBJ1-2; the match to TRBD1 covers 12 bases. The trim removed 2 bases at V and 7 bases at J, leaving 8 bases unmatched. CDR3 size: 16 residues. From germline, CDR1 is MNHNS and CDR2 SASEGT.

This clonotype was counted at least ten times. This rearrangement joins TRBV28 to TRBJ1-1, with a weak D call TRBD1 (5 bases). With 5 bases removed from V and 2 bases from J, the gap between germline ends came to 12 bases. This CDR3 has 14 residues. Germline values: CDR1 MDHEN, CDR2 SYDVKM. Here the CDR3 reads CASSPPRTNTEAFF. The CDR3 DNA reads TGTGCCAGCAGTCCCCCGCGGACAAACACTGAAGCTTTCTTT.